Listed below are T cell receptor beta chains from one sample, sequenced in a study of technical replicates of blood from a handful of donors. Assay used: immunoSEQ multiplex PCR; TCRdb lists only in-frame clones, some missing. This repertoire shows 45,000 to 55,000 clones, 95% to 96% found once; its top ten account for 0.39%. The sequenced sample was T cells isolated from PBMCs. These TCRs come from a human donor in good health. The CDR3 runs from the conserved cysteine through the conserved F or W. Fields, in order: J gene, D gene, V gene, CDR3 length, clone size, CDR3 protein, CDR3 DNA. D genes are given only for firm matches. A row's size may be missing; if present it is once, few, many or a size class.

TRBJ2-7 | . | TRBV10-3 | 15 | . | CAISDPGRTGGEQYF | TGTGCCATCAGTGATCCGGGACGGACCGGAGGGGAGCAGTACTTC
TRBJ2-1 | . | TRBV4-2 | 15 | . | CASSQVARGNNEQFF | TGTGCCAGCAGCCAAGTCGCTAGAGGGAACAATGAGCAGTTCTTC
TRBJ2-1 | . | TRBV9 | 13 | . | CASSVASTNEQFF | TGTGCCAGCAGCGTAGCTAGTACCAATGAGCAGTTCTTC
TRBJ2-3 | TRBD1 | TRBV5-6 | 14 | . | CASSSDRVGDTQYF | TGTGCCAGCAGCTCGGACAGGGTAGGGGATACGCAGTATTTT
TRBJ1-2 | TRBD1 | TRBV29-1 | 13 | . | CSVGGQEGVGYTF | TGCAGCGTTGGTGGACAGGAAGGGGTCGGCTACACCTTC
TRBJ2-1 | . | TRBV5-1 | 18 | . | CASSLTFSWSGSRGEQFF | TGCGCCAGCAGCTTGACCTTCTCGTGGTCCGGGAGTCGCGGGGAGCAGTTCTTC
TRBJ1-5 | . | TRBV6-5 | 13 | . | CASSQTLGQPQHF | TGTGCCAGCAGTCAGACCCTAGGTCAGCCCCAGCATTTT
TRBJ2-2 | . | TRBV5-1 | 14 | . | CASSLAHTTGELFF | TGCGCCAGCAGCTTGGCCCACACAACCGGGGAGCTGTTTTTT
TRBJ2-7 | TRBD1 | TRBV9 | 17 | . | CASSVGGGTGPTYEQYF | TGTGCCAGCAGCGTAGGAGGGGGGACAGGACCTACCTACGAGCAGTACTTC
TRBJ2-5 | . | TRBV5-1 | 14 | . | CASSSTGSQETQYF | TGCGCCAGCAGTTCTACAGGGTCCCAAGAGACCCAGTACTTC
TRBJ2-3 | . | TRBV13 | 14 | few | CASSLIPGEDTQYF | TGTGCCAGCAGCTTAATCCCGGGGGAAGATACGCAGTATTTT
TRBJ2-7 | . | TRBV4-3 | 16 | . | CASSQDIDTEGAEQYF | TGCGCCAGCAGCCAAGACATAGATACGGAGGGCGCCGAGCAGTACTTC
TRBJ1-4 | . | TRBV25-1 | 14 | once | CASSETSGYEKLFF | TGTGCCAGCAGTGAAACGTCAGGGTATGAAAAACTGTTTTTT
TRBJ1-3 | TRBD1 | TRBV28 | 15 | . | CASSLRTGAGNTIYF | TGTGCCAGCAGTTTAAGGACAGGGGCAGGAAACACCATATATTTT
TRBJ1-5 | . | TRBV27 | 13 | . | CASSSAGYQPQHF | TGTGCCAGCAGTTCGGCAGGGTATCAGCCCCAGCATTTT
TRBJ2-2 | TRBD1 | TRBV4-1 | 16 | . | CASSQYRDRGSGELFF | TGCGCCAGCAGCCAATACCGGGACAGGGGTTCCGGGGAGCTGTTTTTT
TRBJ1-1 | TRBD1 | TRBV11-2 | 15 | . | CASSHRGQMNTEAFF | TGTGCCAGCAGCCACAGGGGGCAAATGAACACTGAAGCTTTCTTT
TRBJ1-5 | TRBD1 | TRBV4-1 | 14 | . | CASRLQGEGQPQHF | TGCGCCAGCAGACTACAGGGGGAAGGACAGCCCCAGCATTTT
TRBJ2-7 | . | TRBV5-1 | 14 | . | CASSLSTTAYEQYF | TGCGCCAGCAGCTTATCTACCACAGCCTACGAGCAGTACTTC
TRBJ2-7 | . | TRBV6-1 | 12 | . | CASSRDGYEQYF | TGTGCCAGCAGTAGAGACGGGTACGAGCAGTACTTC
TRBJ2-2 | TRBD1 | TRBV2 | 17 | . | CASSRAPGTGNTGELFF | TGTGCCAGCAGTCGAGCCCCCGGGACAGGGAACACCGGGGAGCTGTTTTTT
TRBJ2-7 | . | TRBV6-6 | 16 | . | CASSYSYRDTSYEQYF | TGTGCCAGCAGTTACTCATACCGGGACACTTCCTACGAGCAGTACTTC
TRBJ2-7 | TRBD2 | TRBV13 | 15 | . | CASSLSSGGTYEQYF | TGTGCCAGCAGCTTAAGTAGCGGGGGTACCTACGAGCAGTACTTC
TRBJ1-1 | TRBD1 | TRBV11-3 | 14 | . | CASSPGQVNTEAFF | TGTGCCAGCAGCCCTGGACAGGTAAACACTGAAGCTTTCTTT
TRBJ1-5 | . | TRBV7-2 | 15 | . | CASSLAEGHPQPQHF | TGTGCCAGCAGCTTAGCGGAGGGGCACCCTCAGCCCCAGCATTTT
TRBJ2-1 | . | TRBV30 | 13 | . | CAWRGTSANEQFF | TGTGCCTGGAGGGGGACTTCAGCCAATGAGCAGTTCTTC
TRBJ2-1 | TRBD2 | TRBV27 | 17 | . | CASSLFLAGGGGDEQFF | TGTGCCAGCAGTTTATTTTTGGCGGGAGGGGGAGGCGATGAGCAGTTCTTC
TRBJ2-7 | . | TRBV4-1 | 14 | . | CASSQLASKNEQYF | TGCGCCAGCAGCCAACTAGCGTCGAAGAACGAGCAGTACTTC
TRBJ2-7 | . | TRBV30 | 10 | . | CAWGEDEQYF | TGTGCCTGGGGGGAGGACGAGCAGTACTTC
TRBJ1-4 | . | TRBV10-1 | 13 | . | CASSGGIGEKLFF | TGCGCCAGCAGTGGAGGAATAGGTGAAAAACTGTTTTTT
TRBJ1-2 | . | TRBV6-7 | 12 | . | CASGPHPHGYTF | TGTGCCAGCGGCCCTCATCCGCATGGCTACACCTTC
TRBJ1-6 | . | TRBV27 | 13 | . | CASSLGKYSPLHF | TGTGCCAGCAGTTTGGGCAAGTATTCACCCCTCCACTTT
TRBJ2-5 | . | TRBV5-6 | 15 | . | CASRNFNLGSETQYF | TGTGCCAGCAGGAACTTCAACCTAGGGAGCGAGACCCAGTACTTC
TRBJ1-2 | . | TRBV2 | 13 | . | CASRQGLNYGYTF | TGTGCCAGCAGGCAGGGACTGAACTATGGCTACACCTTC
TRBJ2-1 | . | TRBV7-9 | 16 | . | CASSFGVSGLYNEQFF | TGTGCCAGCAGCTTCGGGGTTAGCGGACTCTACAATGAGCAGTTCTTC
TRBJ1-1 | . | TRBV29-1 | 15 | . | CSVARWGVRNTEAFF | TGCAGCGTGGCGAGGTGGGGGGTCCGGAACACTGAAGCTTTCTTT
TRBJ2-7 | TRBD1 | TRBV28 | 14 | . | CASRQDRWTYEQYF | TGTGCCAGCAGGCAGGACAGGTGGACCTACGAGCAGTACTTC
TRBJ2-5 | TRBD2 | TRBV7-2 | 16 | . | CASSLLAGGFQETQYF | TGTGCCAGCAGCTTACTAGCGGGAGGTTTCCAAGAGACCCAGTACTTC
TRBJ2-2 | TRBD1 | TRBV7-3 | 15 | once | CASSRDRDGTGELFF | TGTGCCAGCAGCCGGGACAGGGACGGCACCGGGGAGCTGTTTTTT
TRBJ1-2 | . | TRBV19 | 16 | . | CASSIDLSGDGYGYTF | TGTGCCAGTAGTATAGATCTGTCGGGGGACGGCTATGGCTACACCTTC
TRBJ2-7 | . | TRBV4-2 | 12 | once | CASSQIAYEQYF | TGTGCCAGCAGCCAAATTGCGTACGAGCAGTACTTC
TRBJ2-2 | . | TRBV7-7 | 15 | . | CASSHRVGNTGELFF | TGTGCCAGCAGCCACAGGGTGGGGAACACCGGGGAGCTGTTTTTT
TRBJ1-2 | TRBD1 | TRBV7-3 | 14 | . | CASSFGTGDYGYTF | TGTGCCAGCAGCTTCGGGACAGGGGACTATGGCTACACCTTC
TRBJ1-2 | . | TRBV5-5 | 16 | . | CASSLRQLAGVFGYTF | TGTGCCAGCAGCTTGAGGCAACTCGCAGGGGTTTTTGGCTACACCTTC
TRBJ2-7 | TRBD2 | TRBV6-5 | 12 | . | CASSLRGGEQYF | TGTGCCAGCAGCCTACGGGGGGGAGAGCAGTACTTC
TRBJ2-7 | TRBD2 | TRBV4-3 | 16 | . | CASSQDWRELADEQYF | TGCGCCAGCAGCCAAGATTGGCGCGAACTAGCGGACGAGCAGTACTTC
TRBJ2-2 | TRBD1 | TRBV4-1 | 16 | . | CASSHYGTATTGELFF | TGCGCCAGCAGCCACTACGGGACAGCCACCACCGGGGAGCTGTTTTTT
TRBJ1-1 | TRBD1 | TRBV20-1 | 11 | . | CSAAGGTEAFF | TGCAGTGCAGCAGGGGGCACTGAAGCTTTCTTT
TRBJ2-7 | TRBD2 | TRBV5-1 | 16 | few | CASSLVASGDTYEQYF | TGCGCCAGCAGCTTGGTGGCTAGCGGGGATACCTACGAGCAGTACTTC
TRBJ2-7 | TRBD1 | TRBV5-1 | 14 | . | CASRPTGGSYEQYF | TGCGCCAGCAGGCCAACAGGGGGGAGCTACGAGCAGTACTTC
TRBJ1-5 | TRBD1 | TRBV9 | 15 | . | CASSGGQGFYQPQHF | TGTGCCAGCAGCGGGGGACAGGGCTTCTATCAGCCCCAGCATTTT
TRBJ1-4 | TRBD1 | TRBV7-8 | 15 | . | CASSLEGAPNEKLFF | TGTGCCAGCAGCTTAGAGGGGGCGCCTAATGAAAAACTGTTTTTT
TRBJ1-5 | . | TRBV18 | 14 | . | CASSPGGANQPQHF | TGTGCCAGCTCACCAGGGGGCGCAAATCAGCCCCAGCATTTT
TRBJ1-2 | TRBD1 | TRBV28 | 16 | . | CASRFTGGRANYGYTF | TGTGCCAGCAGGTTTACAGGGGGCAGAGCTAACTATGGCTACACCTTC
TRBJ1-5 | TRBD1 | TRBV5-6 | 14 | . | CASSMDRDGQPQHF | TGTGCCAGCAGCATGGACAGGGATGGTCAGCCCCAGCATTTT